This is a list of T cell receptor beta chains from one sample in a study of CD4 T cells in relation to SARS-CoV-2 and coronaviruses. TCRdb keeps only in-frame clones here, not all; method: immunoSEQ multiplex PCR. The data contain tens of thousands of clones, nearly 85% of them singletons. These receptors are not linked to any known antigen. The sequencing input was naive CD4+ T cells from PBMCs, cultured in vitro. The receptors stem from an adult with COVID-19. Each CDR3 is given with its conserved first and last residue. Fields, in order: D gene, V gene, clone size, J gene, CDR3 protein, CDR3 DNA. D genes are given only for firm matches. The size field is filled for only some rows; it gives once, few, many or a size class.

>NA|TRBV27|NA|TRBJ2-2
CASSSPGPNTGELFF
TGTGCCAGCAGTTCCCCCGGGCCGAACACCGGGGAGCTGTTTTTT
>TRBD1|TRBV7-9|NA|TRBJ1-6
CASSKDRDSPLHF
TGTGCCAGCAGCAAGGACAGGGATTCACCCCTCCACTTT
>TRBD2|TRBV6-1|NA|TRBJ2-1
CASSWTSGSYNEQFF
TGTGCCAGCAGTTGGACTAGCGGGAGTTACAATGAGCAGTTCTTC
>TRBD1|TRBV5-1|NA|TRBJ1-2
CASSSGTGSGYTF
TGCGCCAGCTCCTCCGGGACAGGGAGCGGCTACACCTTC
>NA|TRBV11-2|NA|TRBJ2-5
CASSLEGSRWGETQYF
TGTGCCAGCAGCTTAGAGGGGAGTCGGTGGGGGGAGACCCAGTACTTC
>TRBD1|TRBV7-2|NA|TRBJ2-5
CASSLRTGRQETQYF
TGTGCCAGCAGTTTAAGGACAGGCCGCCAAGAGACCCAGTACTTC
>TRBD2|TRBV15|NA|TRBJ2-1
CATSRTSGNQMDQFF
TGTGCCACCAGCAGGACTAGCGGGAACCAAATGGATCAGTTCTTC
>NA|TRBV7-7|NA|TRBJ2-1
CASSLAQTNHNEQFF
TGTGCTAGCAGCTTAGCTCAGACCAACCACAATGAGCAGTTCTTC
>NA|TRBV5-1|NA|TRBJ2-5
CASSLTRAQETQYF
TGCGCCAGCAGCTTAACCAGGGCTCAAGAGACCCAGTACTTC
>NA|TRBV6-5|NA|TRBJ2-1
CASSYNRDMYNEQFF
TGTGCCAGTAGTTACAACCGGGACATGTACAATGAGCAGTTCTTC
>NA|TRBV2|NA|TRBJ2-3
CASSYGMGLDTQYF
TGTGCCAGCAGTTACGGGATGGGTTTAGATACGCAGTATTTT
>TRBD2|TRBV18|once|TRBJ2-4
CASFDGGANIQYF
TGTGCCAGCTTCGACGGGGGGGCAAACATTCAGTACTTC
>TRBD2|TRBV9|NA|TRBJ2-7
CASSVAPGEGYEQYF
TGTGCCAGCAGCGTCGCCCCGGGGGAGGGGTACGAGCAGTACTTC
>NA|TRBV6-1|NA|TRBJ2-4
CASSEHSLAKNIQYF
TGTGCCAGCAGTGAACACAGCTTAGCCAAAAACATTCAGTACTTC
>TRBD2|TRBV29-1|NA|TRBJ2-4
CSATAGALAGGPRNQAKNIQYF
TGCAGCGCCACGGCGGGGGCACTAGCGGGAGGGCCGAGGAACCAAGCCAAAAACATTCAGTACTTC
>NA|TRBV2|NA|TRBJ2-2
CASRETANTGELFF
TGTGCCAGCAGGGAGACAGCGAACACCGGGGAGCTGTTTTTT
>NA|TRBV6-6|once|TRBJ1-5
CASSPLGGNQPQHF
TGTGCCAGCAGTCCCCTTGGAGGCAATCAGCCCCAGCATTTT
>TRBD1|TRBV7-9|NA|TRBJ2-1
CASSIGTGGYNEQFF
TGTGCCAGCAGCATCGGGACAGGGGGATACAATGAGCAGTTCTTC
>NA|TRBV27|NA|TRBJ2-2
CASSLVGRSYGELFF
TGTGCCAGCAGTTTAGTTGGGAGGAGCTACGGGGAGCTGTTTTTT
>NA|TRBV20-1|few|TRBJ2-7
CSASGEENSYEQYF
TGCAGTGCTAGTGGAGAAGAAAACTCCTACGAGCAGTACTTC
>NA|TRBV29-1|NA|TRBJ2-7
CSVETPTGPRTYEQYF
TGCAGCGTAGAAACGCCTACGGGACCGCGTACCTACGAGCAGTACTTC
>TRBD1|TRBV6-2/TRBV6-3|NA|TRBJ2-3
CASSPKTGGLTDTQYF
TGTGCCAGCAGCCCAAAGACAGGGGGCCTCACAGATACGCAGTATTTT
>NA|TRBV9|NA|TRBJ2-3
CASSVAAADTQYF
TGTGCCAGCAGCGTAGCGGCCGCAGATACGCAGTATTTT
>TRBD2|TRBV6-2/TRBV6-3|NA|TRBJ2-7
CASSYIWTSQSYEQYF
TGTGCCAGCAGTTACATCTGGACTAGCCAAAGTTACGAGCAGTACTTC
>TRBD2|TRBV7-2|NA|TRBJ2-1
CASSLLAGSYNEQFF
TGTGCCAGCAGCTTGCTAGCGGGAAGCTACAATGAGCAGTTCTTC
>TRBD1|TRBV24-1|NA|TRBJ1-2
CATSDGTGEDYGYTF
TGTGCCACCAGTGATGGGACAGGGGAGGACTATGGCTACACCTTC
>NA|TRBV7-9|NA|TRBJ2-7
CASSSRSKGYEQYF
TGTGCCAGCAGCTCGAGAAGTAAGGGCTACGAGCAGTACTTC
>NA|TRBV4-3|NA|TRBJ2-1
CASSQVWGSVSSYNEQFF
TGCGCCAGCAGCCAAGTTTGGGGGAGCGTGAGCTCCTACAATGAGCAGTTCTTC
>NA|TRBV15|NA|TRBJ1-3
CATSRDGGASSGNTIYF
TGTGCCACCAGCAGAGATGGAGGGGCGAGCTCTGGAAACACCATATATTTT
>NA|TRBV30|NA|TRBJ2-7
CACRPLSGYEQYF
TGTGCCTGCCGACCCCTGTCAGGCTACGAGCAGTACTTC
>NA|TRBV19|NA|TRBJ1-1
CASTGKYTEAFF
TGTGCCAGTACCGGGAAGTACACTGAAGCTTTCTTT
>NA|TRBV28|NA|TRBJ2-5
CASRQEETQYF
TGTGCCAGCCGACAGGAAGAGACCCAGTACTTC
>NA|TRBV11-2|NA|TRBJ2-7
CASSLTTLDYEQYF
TGTGCCAGCAGCTTAACTACACTTGACTACGAGCAGTACTTC
>TRBD1|TRBV7-9|NA|TRBJ2-3
CASSLARGLGTDTQYF
TGTGCCAGCAGCTTAGCCAGGGGGCTCGGCACAGATACGCAGTATTTT
>NA|TRBV5-3|NA|TRBJ2-1
CARSFMENRVNEQFF
TGTGCCAGAAGCTTTATGGAGAATCGGGTCAATGAGCAGTTCTTC
>NA|TRBV28|NA|TRBJ1-2
CASRDIGGYTF
TGTGCCAGTAGGGACATTGGTGGCTACACCTTC
>NA|TRBV4-1|NA|TRBJ2-5
CASSQIPLETQYF
TGCGCCAGCAGCCAAATTCCCTTAGAGACCCAGTACTTC
>NA|TRBV7-3|NA|TRBJ2-5
CASSLGQGETQYF
TGTGCCAGCAGCTTAGGGCAGGGGGAGACCCAGTACTTC
>NA|TRBV5-1|NA|TRBJ2-5
CASSLMSQKETQYF
TGCGCCAGCAGCTTGATGTCCCAGAAAGAGACCCAGTACTTC
>TRBD2|TRBV6-5|NA|TRBJ2-7
CASTGTNEQYF
TGTGCCAGCACAGGGACTAACGAGCAGTACTTC